This T cell receptor (beta chain) is from a study of cytomegalovirus exposure and HLA in healthy donors. CDR1 and CDR2 (germline): SNHLY, FYNNEI. The V and J ends lost 6 bases and 5 bases, in that order; junction bases with no gene match: 12. CDR3 size: 16 residues. Primers included in the PCR were 60 Vbeta and 13 Jbeta primers. The protocol was immunoSEQ multiplex PCR, while the TCRdb copy is restricted to in-frame clones and leaves out a portion. Of roughly 100,000 clones detected, more than 65% appear once; the ten largest clones hold approximately 3%. Specimen: PBMCs. This receptor was identified in a man younger than 40 in good health and CMV-seronegative. The chain joins TRBV2 to TRBJ2-2; 7 nucleotides line up with TRBD2. The CDR3 sequence: CASSYLSGSGTGELFF. The DNA for the CDR3 is TGTGCCAGCAGCTATCTTAGCGGGTCGGGGACCGGGGAGCTGTTTTTT.